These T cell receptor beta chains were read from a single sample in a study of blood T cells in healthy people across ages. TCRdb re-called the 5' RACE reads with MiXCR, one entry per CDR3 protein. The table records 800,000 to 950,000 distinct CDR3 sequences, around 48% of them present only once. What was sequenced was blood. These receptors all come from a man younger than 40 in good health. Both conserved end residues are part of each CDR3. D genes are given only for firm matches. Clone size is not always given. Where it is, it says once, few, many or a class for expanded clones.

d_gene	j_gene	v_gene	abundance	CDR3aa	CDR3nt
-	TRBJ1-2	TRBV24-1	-	CATSDSQTGNYGYTF	TGTGCCACCAGTGACTCCCAGACGGGGAACTATGGCTACACCTTC
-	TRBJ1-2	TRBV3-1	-	CASSPSQSGSGYTF	TGTGCCAGCAGCCCCAGTCAATCCGGCTCCGGCTACACCTTC
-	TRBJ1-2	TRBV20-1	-	CSATKQDGYTF	TGCAGTGCCACAAAGCAGGATGGCTACACCTTC
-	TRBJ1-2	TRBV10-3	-	CAISPGQSTGGYTF	TGTGCCATCAGTCCTGGCCAGTCAACGGGGGGCTACACCTTC
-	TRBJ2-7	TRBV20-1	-	CSARDRRHADEQYF	TGCAGTGCTAGAGATCGGCGACATGCCGACGAGCAGTACTTC
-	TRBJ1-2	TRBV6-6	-	CASLRGNYGYTF	TGTGCCAGTCTGAGAGGGAACTATGGCTACACCTTC
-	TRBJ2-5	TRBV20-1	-	CSAAGHQETQYF	TGCAGTGCTGCAGGGCACCAAGAGACCCAGTACTTC
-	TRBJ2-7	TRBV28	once	CASNTPGISYEQYF	TGTGCCAGCAATACCCCCGGGATCTCCTACGAGCAGTACTTC
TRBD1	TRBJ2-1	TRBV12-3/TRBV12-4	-	CASSGGQSSLASYNEQFF	TGTGCCAGCAGTGGGGGACAGTCCTCGCTTGCCTCCTACAATGAGCAGTTCTTC
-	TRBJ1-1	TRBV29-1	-	CSVGGSLDTEAFF	TGCAGCGTTGGGGGATCCCTGGACACTGAAGCTTTCTTT
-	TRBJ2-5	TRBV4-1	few	CASSQGERYETQYF	TGCGCCAGCAGCCAAGGGGAGAGGTATGAGACCCAGTACTTC
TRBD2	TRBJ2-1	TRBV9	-	CASSLTSGTGNEQFF	TGTGCCAGCAGCCTGACTAGCGGGACTGGGAATGAGCAGTTCTTC
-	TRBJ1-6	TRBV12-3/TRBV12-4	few	CASSGGTSNSPLHF	TGTGCCAGCAGTGGAGGGACCTCGAATTCACCCCTCCACTTT
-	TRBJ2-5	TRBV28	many	CASSDSGEETQYF	TGTGCCAGCAGTGATTCAGGGGAAGAGACCCAGTACTTC
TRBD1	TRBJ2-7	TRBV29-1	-	CSVARTGVEQYF	TGCAGCGTAGCCCGGACAGGGGTCGAGCAGTACTTC
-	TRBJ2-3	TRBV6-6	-	CASSYYSPTDTQYF	TGTGCCAGCAGTTACTACTCTCCCACAGATACGCAGTATTTT
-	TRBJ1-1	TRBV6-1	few	CASSPLPGAQNTEAFF	TGTGCCAGCAGTCCCCTTCCGGGTGCCCAAAACACTGAAGCTTTCTTT
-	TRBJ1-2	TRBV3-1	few	CASSPTKGSYGYTF	TGTGCCAGCAGCCCCACGAAAGGGAGCTATGGCTACACCTTC
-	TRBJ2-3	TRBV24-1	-	CATSDFGAPDTQYF	TGTGCCACCAGTGATTTTGGGGCACCAGATACGCAGTATTTT
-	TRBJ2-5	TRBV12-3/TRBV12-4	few	CASRTSLPGTQYF	TGTGCCAGCAGGACCAGCCTACCAGGGACCCAGTACTTC
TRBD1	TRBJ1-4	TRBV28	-	CASSPPPDREKLFF	TGTGCCAGCAGTCCACCTCCGGACAGGGAAAAACTGTTTTTT
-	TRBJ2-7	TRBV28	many	CASSRGGGNEQYF	TGTGCCAGCAGTCGGGGAGGGGGCAACGAGCAGTACTTC
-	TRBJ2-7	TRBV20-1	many	CSAKEGGSSYEQYF	TGCAGTGCTAAGGAGGGGGGTAGCTCCTACGAGCAGTACTTC
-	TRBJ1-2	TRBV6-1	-	CASSESPSVGGYTF	TGTGCCAGCAGTGAAAGCCCCTCGGTAGGGGGCTACACCTTC
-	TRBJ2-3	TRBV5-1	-	CASSLGTDLDTQYF	TGCGCCAGCAGCTTGGGGACAGACCTCGATACGCAGTATTTT
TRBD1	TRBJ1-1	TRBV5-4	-	CASSLDPGGNTEAFF	TGTGCCAGCAGCCTGGACCCAGGGGGCAACACTGAAGCTTTCTTT
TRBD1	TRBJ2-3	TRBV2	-	CASRGNTGGSRTDTRYF	TGTGCCAGCAGGGGGAACACAGGGGGCTCCCGGACAGATACGCGGTATTTT
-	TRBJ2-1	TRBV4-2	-	CASSQAQTASSYNEQFF	TGTGCCAGTAGCCAAGCCCAGACAGCAAGCTCCTACAATGAGCAGTTCTTC
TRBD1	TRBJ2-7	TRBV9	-	CASSVEDRAYEQYF	TGTGCCAGCAGCGTAGAGGACAGGGCCTACGAGCAGTACTTC
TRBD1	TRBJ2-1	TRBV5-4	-	CASSLRDREQFF	TGTGCCAGCAGCCTCCGGGACAGGGAGCAGTTCTTC
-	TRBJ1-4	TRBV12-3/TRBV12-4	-	CASTGVGNEKLFF	TGTGCCAGCACAGGGGTGGGTAATGAAAAACTGTTTTTT
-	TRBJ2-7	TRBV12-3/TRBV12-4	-	CASSVAGHYEQYF	TGTGCCAGCAGTGTCGCCGGACACTACGAGCAGTACTTC
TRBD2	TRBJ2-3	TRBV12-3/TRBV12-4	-	CASSFGGGGDTQYF	TGTGCCAGCAGTTTCGGGGGGGGAGGAGATACGCAGTATTTT
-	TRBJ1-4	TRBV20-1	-	CSASWIRDEKLFF	TGCAGTGCTAGTTGGATTAGGGATGAAAAACTGTTTTTT
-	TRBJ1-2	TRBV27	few	CASAGVGEGYTF	TGTGCCAGCGCCGGGGTTGGAGAGGGCTACACCTTC
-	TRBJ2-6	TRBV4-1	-	CASSQNSGPGANVLTF	TGCGCCAGCAGTCAAAATTCAGGCCCTGGGGCCAACGTCCTGACTTTC
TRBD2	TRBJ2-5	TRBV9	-	CASSAGTRPQETQYF	TGTGCCAGCAGCGCCGGGACTAGACCACAAGAGACCCAGTACTTC
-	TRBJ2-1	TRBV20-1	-	CSYTGASYNEQFF	TGCAGTTACACAGGAGCTTCCTACAATGAGCAGTTCTTC
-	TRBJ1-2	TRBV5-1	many	CASRVLGTNYGYTF	TGCGCCAGTCGTGTTCTAGGGACTAACTATGGCTACACCTTC
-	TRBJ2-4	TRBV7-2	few	CASSSTEVTKNIQYF	TGTGCCAGCAGCTCGACAGAAGTAACCAAAAACATTCAGTACTTC
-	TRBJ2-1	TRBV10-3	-	CAISDGGRQFF	TGTGCCATCAGTGATGGGGGGAGGCAGTTCTTC
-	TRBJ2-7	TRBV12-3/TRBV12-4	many	CASSSGEGVEQYF	TGTGCCAGCAGTTCCGGGGAGGGGGTCGAGCAGTACTTC
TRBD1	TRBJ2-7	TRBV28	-	CASNRGRDEQYF	TGTGCCAGCAACAGGGGCCGGGACGAGCAGTACTTC